This entry features one T cell receptor beta chain sequence. Germline CDR1 is MDHEN and CDR2 is SYDVKM. The CDR3 is 12 amino acids. Trimming removed 3 bases from V and 5 bases from J, with 7 bases in between. CD45RO negativity and positive selection for CCR7 defined naive CD8 cells, a population that excluded terminally differentiated effector memory CD45RA+ cells. The study enrolled healthy HIV-negative adults without recent acute infections or vaccinations as donors. This specimen comes from a study of shared clonotypes between healthy human individuals. In the study overall: CD8 memory received one plate per donor, CD8 naive two, CD4 memory three and CD4 naive three.

Data came from immunoSEQ multiplex PCR; TCRdb stores just in-frame clones and leaves some out. The table includes about 2,200,000 clones, 85% to 95% detected once. The sequenced sample was naive CD8+ T cells from PBMCs. The genes are TRBV28 and TRBJ1-2; no definite D call. The sequence was obtained from a man younger than 35 in good health. Some clones in this sample may be carry-over from other donors' samples. The DNA of the CDR3 is TGTGCCAGCAGTTTGATCAGTTATGGCTACACCTTC. Translating gives CASSLISYGYTF.